The clone carrying this TCR beta chain has ten or more counts. The sample is drawn from a study of T cells after yellow fever vaccination. Study details: A sort based on CD3, CD45RA, CCR7 and CD95 yielded the EM, EMRA, CM and Tscm memory subsets. Study-level findings and limits: Most primary-vaccination clones recurred post-booster (approximately 96% CD4, just over 85% CD8). The presence of abundant clonotypes contaminating from the bulk population was possible in FACS-sorted repertoires.

By 5'RACE template switching, TCR cDNA was produced, with a universal primer site and UMIs added in the process. TCRdb ran MiXCR on the 5' RACE reads and lists one entry per CDR3 protein. Among just over 25,000 distinct CDR3 sequences listed, 5% to 7% were seen once. CDR3 length equals 17 residues. Germline V gene sequence: CDR1 MNHEY, CDR2 SVGAGI. Trimming removed 0 bases from V and 1 base from J, with 13 bases in between. The material was PBMCs, either bulk or a sorted T-cell subset (CD4+, CD8+, memory, or dextramer-sorted; not recorded which), obtained 15 days after the yellow fever booster vaccination. The sequence was obtained from a man in his thirties or forties who received the YFV17D yellow fever vaccine. This chain uses TRBV6-5 with TRBJ2-4; D is unclear. In DNA, the CDR3 is TGTGCCAGCAGTTACTCTGGGGTCTCATCTGCCAAAAACATTCAGTACTTC. It codes for CASSYSGVSSAKNIQYF.